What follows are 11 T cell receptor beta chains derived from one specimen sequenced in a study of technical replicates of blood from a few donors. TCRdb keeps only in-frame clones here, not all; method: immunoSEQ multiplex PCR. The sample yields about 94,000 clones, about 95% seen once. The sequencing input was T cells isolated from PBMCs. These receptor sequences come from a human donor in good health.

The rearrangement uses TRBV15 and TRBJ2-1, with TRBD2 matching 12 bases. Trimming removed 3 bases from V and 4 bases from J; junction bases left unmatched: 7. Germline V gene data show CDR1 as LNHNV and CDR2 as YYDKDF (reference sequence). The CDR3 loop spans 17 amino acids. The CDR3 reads CATSRARTSGTYNEQFF. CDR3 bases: TGTGCCACCAGCAGGGCGAGGACTAGCGGGACGTACAATGAGCAGTTCTTC.

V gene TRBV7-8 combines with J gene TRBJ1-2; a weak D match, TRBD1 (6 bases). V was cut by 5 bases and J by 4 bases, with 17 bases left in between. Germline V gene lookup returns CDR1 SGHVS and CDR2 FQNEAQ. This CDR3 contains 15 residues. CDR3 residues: CASSINRERGYGYTF. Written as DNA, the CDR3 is TGTGCCAGCAGCATAAACAGGGAGAGAGGCTATGGCTACACCTTC.

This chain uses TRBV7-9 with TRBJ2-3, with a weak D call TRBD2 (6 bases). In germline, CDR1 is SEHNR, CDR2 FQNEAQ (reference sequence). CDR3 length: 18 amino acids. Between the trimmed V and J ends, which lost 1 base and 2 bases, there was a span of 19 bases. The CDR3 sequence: CASSLDPTASAYTDTQYF. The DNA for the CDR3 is TGTGCCAGCAGCTTAGACCCCACGGCTAGCGCGTACACAGATACGCAGTATTTT.

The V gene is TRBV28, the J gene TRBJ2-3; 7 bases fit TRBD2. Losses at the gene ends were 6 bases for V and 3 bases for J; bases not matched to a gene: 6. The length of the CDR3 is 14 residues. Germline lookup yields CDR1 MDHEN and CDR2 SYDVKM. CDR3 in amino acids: CASRTGTKTDTQYF. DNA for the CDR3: TGTGCCAGCAGGACCGGGACTAAGACAGATACGCAGTATTTT.

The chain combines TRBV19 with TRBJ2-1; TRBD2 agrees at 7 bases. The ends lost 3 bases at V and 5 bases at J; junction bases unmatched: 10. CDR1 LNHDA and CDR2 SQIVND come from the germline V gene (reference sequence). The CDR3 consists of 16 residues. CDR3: CASSMGGKGLDNEQFF. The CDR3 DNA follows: TGTGCCAGTAGTATGGGGGGGAAGGGTCTGGACAATGAGCAGTTCTTC.

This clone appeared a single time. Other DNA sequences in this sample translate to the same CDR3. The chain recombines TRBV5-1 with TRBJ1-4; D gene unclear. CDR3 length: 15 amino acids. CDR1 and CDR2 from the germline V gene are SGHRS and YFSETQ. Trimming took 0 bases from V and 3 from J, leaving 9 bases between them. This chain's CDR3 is CASSLAGTANEKLFF. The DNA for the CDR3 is TGCGCCAGCAGCTTGGCGGGAACGGCTAATGAAAAACTGTTTTTT. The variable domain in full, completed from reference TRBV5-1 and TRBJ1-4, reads KAGVTQTPRYLIKTRGQQVTLSCSPISGHRSVSWYQQTPGQGLQFLFEYFSETQRNKGNFPGRFSGRQFSNSRSEMNVSTLELGDSALYLCASSLAGTANEKLFFGSGTQLSVL.

Written as DNA, the CDR3 is TGTGCCAGCAGCTTGGCCGGGACAGTGAACTACGAGCAGTACTTC. This translates into CASSLAGTVNYEQYF. This sequence joins TRBV5-8 and TRBJ2-7; 7 bases agree with TRBD1. Germline assignment: CDR1 SGHTS and CDR2 YDEGEE. The CDR3 is 15 residues long. V trimming: 0 bases; J trimming: 3 bases; junction bases outside the gene matches: 6.

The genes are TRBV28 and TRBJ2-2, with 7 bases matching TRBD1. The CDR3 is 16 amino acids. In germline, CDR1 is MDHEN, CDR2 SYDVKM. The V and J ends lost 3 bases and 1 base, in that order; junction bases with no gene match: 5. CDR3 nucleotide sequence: TGTGCCAGCAGTTTCACGGACAGGTGGAACACCGGGGAGCTGTTTTTT. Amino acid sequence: CASSFTDRWNTGELFF.

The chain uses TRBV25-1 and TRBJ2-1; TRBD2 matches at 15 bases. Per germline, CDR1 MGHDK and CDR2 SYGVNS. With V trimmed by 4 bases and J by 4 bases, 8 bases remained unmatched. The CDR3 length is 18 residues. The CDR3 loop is CASSGRTSGRAGYNEQFF. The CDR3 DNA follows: TGTGCCAGCAGTGGCCGGACTAGCGGGAGGGCCGGTTACAATGAGCAGTTCTTC.

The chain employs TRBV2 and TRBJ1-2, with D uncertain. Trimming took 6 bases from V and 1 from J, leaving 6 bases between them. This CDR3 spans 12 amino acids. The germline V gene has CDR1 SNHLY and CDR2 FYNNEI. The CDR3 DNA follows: TGTGCCAGCAGGGGAGATAACTATGGCTACACCTTC. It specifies CASRGDNYGYTF.

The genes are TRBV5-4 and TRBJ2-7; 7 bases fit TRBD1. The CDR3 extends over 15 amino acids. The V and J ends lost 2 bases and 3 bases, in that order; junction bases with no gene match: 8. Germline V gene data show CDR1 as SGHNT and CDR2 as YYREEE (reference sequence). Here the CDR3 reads CASSLGGQMHYEQYF. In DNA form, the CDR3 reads TGTGCCAGCAGCTTAGGGGGACAGATGCACTACGAGCAGTACTTC.